This T cell receptor (beta chain) was found in a study of control samples from healthy donors and cancer patients. In germline, CDR1 is SEHNR, CDR2 FQNEAQ (reference sequence). V lost 7 bases to trimming and J lost 2 bases, with 15 bases between them. This CDR3 region has 14 residues. TCRdb keeps only in-frame clones here, not all; method: immunoSEQ multiplex PCR. Seen here are around 17,000 clones, 85% to 90% observed once, and the top ten hold 25% to 40%. The V call is TRBV7-9, the J call TRBJ2-7; D remains ambiguous. The receptor comes from a man in his sixties with head and neck cancer. The material sequenced was PBMCs. CDR3 nucleotide sequence: TGTGCCAGCACGGCGGACGCTTCGGCCTACGAGCAGTACTTC. Amino acid sequence: CASTADASAYEQYF.